A single T cell receptor beta chain is shown here with its context. The CDR3 contains 17 residues. Per germline, CDR1 SGDLS and CDR2 YYNGEE. The ends lost 4 bases at V and 1 base at J; junction bases unmatched: 8. The sample comes from a study of blood T cell repertoires in COVID-19. Only in-frame clones appear in the TCRdb table, and some are missing; sequencing was by immunoSEQ multiplex PCR. The sample consists of about 110,000 clones, 70% to 80% of them appearing once. This chain links TRBV9 with TRBJ2-5, with 12 bases matching TRBD2. This TCR was sampled from a woman aged 55-69 years with acute or convalescent COVID-19. The sequencing sample was made of peripheral blood. CDR3 coding DNA: TGTGCCAGCAGCCCAAGTACTAGCGGGGGGACCCAAGAGACCCAGTACTTC. The encoded protein is CASSPSTSGGTQETQYF. Combining the CDR3 with reference TRBV9 and TRBJ2-5 gives the whole variable domain DSGVTQTPKHLITATGQRVTLRCSPRSGDLSVYWYQQSLDQGLQFLIQYYNGEERAKGNILERFSAQQFPDLHSELNLSSLELGDSALYFCASSPSTSGGTQETQYFGPGTRLLVL.